The 20 T cell receptor beta chains given below trace back to one sample, sequenced in a study of cytomegalovirus exposure and HLA in healthy donors (dated by TCRdb to between 2016 and 2019). Receptor libraries were prepared by the immunoSEQ multiplex PCR assay. A mixture of 60 forward primers for TCR Vbeta segments and 13 reverse primers for TCR Jbeta segments was used in the multiplex PCR. TCRdb took over this immuneACCESS table, retaining in-frame rearrangements with V and J assigned. Such tables are incomplete; in checked studies, under half of the missing clones stem from an unresolved V gene, and the remainder is unexplained. For this sample the table gives tens of thousands of clones, of which less than 85% were detected only once. Roughly 7% of the sample comes from the top ten. The specimen was PBMCs. These receptors originate from a man under 40 in good health and CMV-seropositive.

This clone was seen a few times. The chain couples TRBV4-2 to TRBJ2-5; 11 nucleotides align to TRBD2. Germline V gene data show CDR1 as LGHNA and CDR2 as YNFKEQ. The CDR3 is 16 amino acids. After removal of 0 bases from V and 4 bases from J, the junction contained 4 bases not matched to a gene. CDR3 DNA: TGTGCCAGCAGCCAAGATACTAGCGGGGGAGTAGAGACCCAGTACTTC. This encodes CASSQDTSGGVETQYF.

Remarks on this clone: A read error is possible here, since a much larger clone lies one base away. CDR3 residues: CASSQGGGYPLEQYF. CDR3 DNA sequence: TGCGCCAGCAGCCAAGGCGGGGGTTACCCTCTCGAGCAGTACTTC. V and J are TRBV4-3 and TRBJ2-5; 7 bases agree with TRBD2. The J call may not be correct, given that the DNA end is closer to TRBJ2-7. The CDR3 extends over 15 amino acids. The germline V gene encodes CDR1 LGHNA and CDR2 YSLEER.

This clone appeared a few times. The chain joins TRBV4-1 to TRBJ1-2; D unclear. Trimming pared 0 bases from V and 6 bases from J, leaving 14 bases between. Germline values: CDR1 MGHRA, CDR2 YSYEKL. The CDR3 consists of 15 residues. CDR3 sequence: CASSQEVVQSHGYTF. The CDR3 DNA reads TGCGCCAGCAGCCAAGAAGTCGTACAGTCACATGGCTACACCTTC.

The V and J genes are TRBV7-2 and TRBJ2-7, with D perhaps matching TRBD2 (5 bases). Per the germline V gene, CDR1 is SGHTA and CDR2 is FQGNSA. This CDR3 has 14 residues. The V end lost 4 bases, the J end lost 0 bases, and 10 bases lay between the germline ends. DNA of the CDR3: TGTGCCAGCAGCTCGTCGACTAACTCCTACGAGCAGTACTTC. Its protein product is CASSSSTNSYEQYF.

The chain employs TRBV6-5 and TRBJ2-7, with TRBD2 identical over 13 bases. V dropped 6 bases and J dropped 3; count of bases not matched to a gene: 5. Germline loops: CDR1 MNHEY, CDR2 SVGAGI. The CDR3 totals 15 residues. CDR3 in amino acids: CASSLRLAGGYEQYF. The CDR3 DNA reads TGTGCCAGCAGCCTACGACTAGCGGGAGGCTACGAGCAGTACTTC.

The CDR3 protein is CASSYKGLSNQPQHF. The CDR3 coding sequence is TGTGCCAGCAGTTACAAGGGACTTAGCAATCAGCCCCAGCATTTT. The V gene is TRBV6-5, the J gene TRBJ1-5; D may be TRBD1 (5 bases). Germline values: CDR1 MNHEY, CDR2 SVGAGI. Deletions cut 2 bases from V and 0 bases from J, with 8 bases between. The CDR3 consists of 15 residues.

The CDR3 region has the DNA TGTGCCAGCAGCGGACTAGCGGGGGCCACCGGGGAGCTGTTTTTT. Its protein product is CASSGLAGATGELFF. The chain links TRBV2 to TRBJ2-2, with 13 bases identical to TRBD2. V lost 6 bases and J lost 4; bases outside the gene matches: 2. CDR1 is SNHLY, CDR2 FYNNEI, per germline. This CDR3 is 15 amino acids long. The full variable domain, in which reference TRBV2 and TRBJ2-2 provide the parts outside the CDR3, is EPEVTQTPSHQVTQMGQEVILRCVPISNHLYFYWYRQILGQKVEFLVSFYNNEISEKSEIFDDQFSVERPDGSNFTLKIRSTKLEDSAMYFCASSGLAGATGELFFGEGSRLTVL.

V gene TRBV29-1 combines with J gene TRBJ2-5; D uncertain. This CDR3 is built from 11 residues. The V and J ends lost 8 bases and 0 bases respectively, with 7 bases between them. The germline CDR1 and CDR2 sequences are SQVTM and ANQGSEA. DNA for the CDR3: TGCAGCTCCCGGTACCAAGAGACCCAGTACTTC. It specifies CSSRYQETQYF.

The chain is built from TRBV28 and TRBJ2-5; D may be TRBD2 (6 bases). Trimming left V 2 bases short and J 0 bases short, with 7 bases between. The V gene's germline CDR1 is MDHEN and CDR2 SYDVKM. CDR3 length equals 14 residues. CDR3 bases: TGTGCCAGCAGTTTAGGGGGGTACCAAGAGACCCAGTACTTC. Translated: CASSLGGYQETQYF.

This clone is a singleton in its sample. CDR3 coding DNA: TGTGCCTGGGAGACGGATTGGAACAGTGGCTACACCTTC. Amino acids: CAWETDWNSGYTF. The V gene is TRBV30, the J gene TRBJ1-2; D is unresolved. V was shortened by 5 bases and J by 7 bases, with 17 bases between the two germline ends. The germline V gene has CDR1 GTSNPN and CDR2 SVGIG (reference sequence). This CDR3 region has 13 residues.

The gene calls are TRBV11-1 and TRBJ1-3, with TRBD1 matching 7 bases. CDR3 length: 15 amino acids. The germline V gene encodes CDR1 SGHAT and CDR2 FQDESV (reference sequence). Unmatched junction bases numbered 6, after V lost 5 bases and J lost 2 bases. CDR3 DNA: TGTGCCAGCAGCCCTCCTGACAGGGCTGGAAACACCATATATTTT. Translated: CASSPPDRAGNTIYF.

This clone was detected once. The CDR3 loop reads CASSRLGTGLYGYTF. The DNA of the CDR3 is TGTGCCAGCAGCCGCCTGGGGACAGGGCTATATGGCTACACCTTC. The J gene is TRBJ1-2, the V gene TRBV14, with 9 positions matching TRBD1. This CDR3 spans 15 amino acids. CDR1 is SGHDN and CDR2 is FVKESK in the germline V gene. The V gene end was trimmed by 4 bases and the J gene end by 5 bases; junction bases not matched to a gene: 8.

In its sample, this clone was seen a few times. The chain couples TRBV28 to TRBJ1-5; 7 nucleotides line up with TRBD1. Germline assignment: CDR1 MDHEN and CDR2 SYDVKM. The V segment lost 6 bases and the J segment 6 bases; nucleotides outside the gene matches: 8. CDR3 length: 14 residues. The CDR3 DNA reads TGTGCCAGCAGCCTTCGACAGGGAGCTCAGCCCCAGCATTTT. Translation: CASSLRQGAQPQHF.

The gene calls are TRBV7-9 and TRBJ2-1; possibly TRBD2 for D (7 bases). Germline V gene data show CDR1 as SEHNR and CDR2 as FQNEAQ (reference sequence). The CDR3 contains 14 residues. Trimming shortened V by 2 bases and J by 5 bases, and 10 bases separated the two germline ends. CDR3 sequence: CASSLRGGHNEQFF. CDR3 bases: TGTGCCAGCAGCTTAAGGGGGGGCCACAATGAGCAGTTCTTC. Filled out from reference TRBV7-9 and TRBJ2-1, the complete variable domain reads DTGVSQNPRHKITKRGQNVTFRCDPISEHNRLYWYRQTLGQGPEFLTYFQNEAQLEKSRLLSDRFSAERPKGSFSTLEIQRTEQGDSAMYLCASSLRGGHNEQFFGPGTRLTVL.

CDR3 bases: TGTGCCAGCAGCCAAGATCGGGACAGGGGGCAGGGCTACACCTTC. This gives the protein CASSQDRDRGQGYTF. The chain couples TRBV4-2 to TRBJ1-2; 12 bases fit TRBD1. This CDR3 is built from 15 residues. The germline CDR1 and CDR2 sequences are LGHNA and YNFKEQ. J gave up 8 bases and V 0 bases, and 4 bases lay outside the gene matches.

This clone was seen more than once but under ten times. The chain recombines TRBV7-9 with TRBJ1-5; tentatively, D is TRBD1 (6 bases). This CDR3 comprises 13 residues. Trimming removed 5 bases from V and 7 bases from J, with 12 bases in between. CDR1 SEHNR and CDR2 FQNEAQ come from the germline V gene (reference sequence). This chain's CDR3 is CASSEQGRQPQHF. CDR3 nucleotide sequence: TGTGCCAGCAGCGAGCAGGGGAGACAGCCCCAGCATTTT.

The V gene is TRBV6-5, the J gene TRBJ2-2; weak D call: TRBD1 (6 bases). Trimming removed 3 bases at V and 5 bases at J, with 10 bases between. The CDR3 has 14 amino acids. The germline V gene has CDR1 MNHEY and CDR2 SVGAGI. CDR3 nucleotide sequence: TGTGCCAGCAGTTATAACAGGGCGACCGGGGAGCTGTTTTTT. Translating gives CASSYNRATGELFF.

This chain uses TRBV19 with TRBJ2-2; 12 bases align to TRBD2. V shed 6 bases, J shed 6 bases, and the junction held 8 bases outside the gene matches. This CDR3 has 16 residues. Germline CDR1 and CDR2: LNHDA and SQIVND (reference sequence). For the CDR3, the DNA is TGTGCCAGTAGCCCCCTAGCGGGGGGGCCCCCCGGGGAGCTGTTTTTT. It specifies CASSPLAGGPPGELFF.

This chain joins TRBV4-1 and TRBJ1-5; 8 positions match TRBD1. The CDR3 consists of 14 residues. The germline V gene has CDR1 MGHRA and CDR2 YSYEKL. V shed 0 bases and J 6 bases; nucleotides not matched to a gene: 1. The CDR3 region is CASSQEDRAQPQHF. The CDR3 nucleotides are TGCGCCAGCAGCCAAGAGGACAGGGCTCAGCCCCAGCATTTT.

V usage is TRBV5-1 and J usage is TRBJ2-7; 10 bases match TRBD1. CDR1 and CDR2 from the germline V gene are SGHRS and YFSETQ. V shed 5 bases, J shed 2 bases, and the junction held 10 bases outside the gene matches. The CDR3 is 16 amino acids. In DNA form, the CDR3 reads TGCGCCAGCAGGCCCGACCGGGGACAGGGGACCTACGAGCAGTACTTC. This sequence encodes CASRPDRGQGTYEQYF.